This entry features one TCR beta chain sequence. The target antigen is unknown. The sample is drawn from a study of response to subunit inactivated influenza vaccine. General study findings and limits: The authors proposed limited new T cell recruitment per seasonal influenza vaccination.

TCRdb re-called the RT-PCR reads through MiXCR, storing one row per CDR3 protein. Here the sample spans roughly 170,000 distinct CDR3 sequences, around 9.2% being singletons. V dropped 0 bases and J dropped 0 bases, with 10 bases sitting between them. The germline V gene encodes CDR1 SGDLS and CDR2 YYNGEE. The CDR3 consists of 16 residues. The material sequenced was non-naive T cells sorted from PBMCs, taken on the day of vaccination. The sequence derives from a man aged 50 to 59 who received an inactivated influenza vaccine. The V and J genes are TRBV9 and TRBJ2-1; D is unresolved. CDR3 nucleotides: TGTGCCAGCAGCGTAGATATGACGAGCTCCTACAATGAGCAGTTCTTC. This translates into CASSVDMTSSYNEQFF.